This TCR beta chain emerged from a study of blood T cell repertoires in COVID-19. Study background: Samples taken during acute and convalescent COVID-19 were collected in the United States, Italy and Spain.

The CDR3 spans 14 residues. V was shortened by 0 bases and J by 5 bases, with 11 bases between the two germline ends. CDR1 and CDR2 from the germline V gene are SGHRS and YFSETQ. The study recruited people aged roughly 18 to 100 years across about two dozen US areas. Clinical history as reported by participants underpinned cohort assignment. Sequenced by immunoSEQ multiplex PCR; TCRdb stores in-frame clones only, minus some. The sample carries around 240,000 clones, around 88% recorded once. The chain couples TRBV5-1 to TRBJ2-5; the D is unclear. The clonotype comes from a woman in her fifties or sixties who had recovered from COVID-19. Sequenced: PBMCs or T cells enriched from blood (not recorded which). The CDR3 DNA is TGCGCCAGCAGCTTGGCGAGCAGGATTGAGACCCAGTACTTC. Its translation: CASSLASRIETQYF.